This T cell receptor beta chain was recovered during a study of blood T cell repertoires in COVID-19. Study as a whole: Samples of COVID-19 (acute and convalescent) were obtained from the United States, Italy and Spain. The analysed material was cDNA or gDNA that came from T cells, B-cell-depleted T cells, or PBMCs.

The V gene's germline CDR1 is MNHEY and CDR2 SVGAGI. This CDR3 spans 15 amino acids. Germline trimming cut 2 bases from V and 4 bases from J; bases unmatched to any gene: 7. This clone was observed a single time. How the authors handled the data: Nucleated cell number was recorded as an estimate derived from reference gene primer amplification. Only in-frame clones appear in the TCRdb table, and some are missing; sequencing was by immunoSEQ multiplex PCR. V and J calls and clone size are copied from that table; D and trimming were computed from the DNA. The profile shows 110,000 or so clones, about 89% of them singletons.

V is TRBV6-5 and J is TRBJ2-5; TRBD2 matches 7 bases. Sequencing input: peripheral blood. The clonotype was recovered from a human donor with acute or convalescent COVID-19. The donor label of this sample is uncertain. The CDR3 loop is CASSYGWTGGETQYF. The CDR3 DNA is TGTGCCAGCAGTTACGGTTGGACGGGGGGAGAGACCCAGTACTTC.